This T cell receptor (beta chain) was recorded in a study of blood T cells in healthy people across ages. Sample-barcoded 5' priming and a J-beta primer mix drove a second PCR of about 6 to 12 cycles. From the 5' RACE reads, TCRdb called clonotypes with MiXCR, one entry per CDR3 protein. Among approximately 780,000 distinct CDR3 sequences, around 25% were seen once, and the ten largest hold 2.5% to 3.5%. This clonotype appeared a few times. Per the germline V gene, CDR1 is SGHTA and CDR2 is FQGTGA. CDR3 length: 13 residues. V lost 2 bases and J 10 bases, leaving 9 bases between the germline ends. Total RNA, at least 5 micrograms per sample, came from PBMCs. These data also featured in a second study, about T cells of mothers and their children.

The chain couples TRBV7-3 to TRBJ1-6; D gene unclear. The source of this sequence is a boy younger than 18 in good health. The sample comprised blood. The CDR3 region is CASSLVIESPLHF. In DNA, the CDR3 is TGTGCCAGCAGCTTAGTCATAGAGTCACCCCTCCACTTT.